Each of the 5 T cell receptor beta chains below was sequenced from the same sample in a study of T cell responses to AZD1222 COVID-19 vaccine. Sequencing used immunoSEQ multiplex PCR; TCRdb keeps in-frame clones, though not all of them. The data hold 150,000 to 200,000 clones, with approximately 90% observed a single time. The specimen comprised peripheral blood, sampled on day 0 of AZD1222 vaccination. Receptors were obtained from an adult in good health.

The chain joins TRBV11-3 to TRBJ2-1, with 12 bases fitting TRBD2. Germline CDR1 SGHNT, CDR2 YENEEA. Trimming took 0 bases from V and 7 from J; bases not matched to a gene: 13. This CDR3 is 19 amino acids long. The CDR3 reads CASSLDGGLAGPRGNEQFF. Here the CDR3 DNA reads TGTGCCAGCAGCTTAGATGGGGGACTAGCGGGTCCCCGGGGGAATGAGCAGTTCTTC.

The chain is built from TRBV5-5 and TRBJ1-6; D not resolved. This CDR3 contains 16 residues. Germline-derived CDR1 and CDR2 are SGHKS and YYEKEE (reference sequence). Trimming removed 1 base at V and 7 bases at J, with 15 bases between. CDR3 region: CASSLSGDPGNSPLHF. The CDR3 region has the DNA TGTGCCAGCAGCTTGAGCGGAGACCCTGGGAATTCACCCCTCCACTTT.

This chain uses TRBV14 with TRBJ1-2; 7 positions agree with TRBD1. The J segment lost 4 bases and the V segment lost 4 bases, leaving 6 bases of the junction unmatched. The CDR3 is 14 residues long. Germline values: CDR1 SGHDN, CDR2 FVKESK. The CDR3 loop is CASSPQGGLYGYTF. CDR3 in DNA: TGTGCCAGCAGCCCCCAGGGGGGGCTCTATGGCTACACCTTC. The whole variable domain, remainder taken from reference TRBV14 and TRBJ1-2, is EAGVTQFPSHSVIEKGQTVTLRCDPISGHDNLYWYRRVMGKEIKFLLHFVKESKQDESGMPNNRFLAERTGGTYSTLKVQPAELEDSGVYFCASSPQGGLYGYTFGSGTRLTVV.

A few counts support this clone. CDR3 nucleotides: TGTGCCAGCAGCTTGGACGGAGACAGGGGCAATCAGCCCCAGCATTTT. Protein: CASSLDGDRGNQPQHF. This chain connects TRBV5-4 to TRBJ1-5; 7 bases match TRBD1. The germline V gene has CDR1 SGHNT and CDR2 YYREEE (reference sequence). V lost 0 bases, J lost 2 bases, and 5 bases stayed unmatched. The CDR3 runs 16 residues. Looking up the rest from reference TRBV5-4 and TRBJ1-5 gives the full variable domain: ETGVTQSPTHLIKTRGQQVTLRCSSQSGHNTVSWYQQALGQGPQFIFQYYREEENGRGNFPPRFSGLQFPNYSSELNVNALELDDSALYLCASSLDGDRGNQPQHFGDGTRLSIL.

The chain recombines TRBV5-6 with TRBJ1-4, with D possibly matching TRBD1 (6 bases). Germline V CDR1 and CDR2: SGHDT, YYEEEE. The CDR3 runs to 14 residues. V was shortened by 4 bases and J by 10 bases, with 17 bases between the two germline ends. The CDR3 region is CASSQTGTSRKLFF. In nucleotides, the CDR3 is TGTGCCAGCAGCCAAACAGGGACGTCACGAAAACTGTTTTTT.